A single sample is the source of the 9 T cell receptor beta chains below, sequenced in a study of T cell responses to AZD1222 COVID-19 vaccine. Here immunoSEQ multiplex PCR was the method, and the copy in TCRdb shows in-frame clones only, minus some. Of fewer than 120,000 clones listed, around 90% are singletons. Material: peripheral blood, obtained 28 days after the second AZD1222 dose. All receptors derive from an adult who received the AZD1222 COVID-19 vaccine.

The V call is TRBV5-1, the J call TRBJ2-1; tentative D call: TRBD2 (5 bases). CDR1 and CDR2 from the germline V gene are SGHRS and YFSETQ. The ends were cut back, 3 bases at V and 3 bases at J, with 7 bases in the middle. The CDR3 totals 13 residues. The chain's CDR3 is CASSSGVYNEQFF. As DNA, the CDR3 is TGCGCCAGCAGCTCCGGGGTCTACAATGAGCAGTTCTTC.

This rearrangement joins TRBV28 to TRBJ2-3; 8 nucleotides line up with TRBD1. Germline CDR1 is MDHEN and CDR2 is SYDVKM. V lost 6 bases to trimming and J lost 7 bases; unmatched junction nucleotides: 9. CDR3 size: 14 residues. The CDR3: CASRDGQGWNTQYF. The DNA for the CDR3 is TGTGCCAGCAGGGATGGACAGGGATGGAATACGCAGTATTTT.

The V gene is TRBV3-1 (or the pseudogene TRBV3-2), the J gene TRBJ2-3, with D tentatively TRBD2 (6 bases). CDR1 LGHDT and CDR2 YNNKEL come from the germline V gene (reference sequence). The CDR3 loop spans 16 amino acids. V lost 1 base, J lost 2 bases, and 13 bases lay in between. In nucleotides, the CDR3 is TGTGCCAGCAGCCAAGGGGGTAGCGGCTCCACAGATACGCAGTATTTT. Its translation: CASSQGGSGSTDTQYF.

The V and J genes are TRBV27 and TRBJ1-4, with D unresolved. From germline, CDR1 is MNHEY and CDR2 SMNVEV (reference sequence). The CDR3 loop spans 16 amino acids. V shed 3 bases and J shed 0 bases, with 11 bases lying between them. The CDR3 DNA sequence: TGTGCCAGCAGTTTGCGGGTCGGGGCAACTAATGAAAAACTGTTTTTT. Protein sequence: CASSLRVGATNEKLFF. Full variable domain (remainder filled in from reference TRBV27 and TRBJ1-4): EAQVTQNPRYLITVTGKKLTVTCSQNMNHEYMSWYRQDPGLGLRQIYYSMNVEVTDKGDVPEGYKVSRKEKRNFPLILESPSPNQTSLYFCASSLRVGATNEKLFFGSGTQLSVL.

V is TRBV29-1 and J is TRBJ2-7, with TRBD1 matching over 10 bases. CDR1 and CDR2 from the germline V gene are SQVTM and ANQGSEA. CDR3 length equals 13 residues. V shed 0 bases and J 8 bases; nucleotides not matched to a gene: 4. CDR3 amino acids: CSVEEDRGRQQYF. The CDR3 DNA is TGCAGCGTTGAAGAAGACAGGGGGCGGCAGCAGTACTTC.

The V gene is TRBV28, the J gene TRBJ2-1, with TRBD2 matching over 7 bases. Trimming cost V 5 bases and J 8 bases; bases outside gene matches: 9. The CDR3 covers 14 residues. CDR1 is MDHEN, CDR2 SYDVKM, per germline. This CDR3 is CASSVGGGRDEQFF. The DNA for the CDR3 is TGTGCCAGCAGTGTAGGAGGTGGGAGGGATGAGCAGTTCTTC.

This chain links TRBV6-5 with TRBJ2-1; D tentatively reads TRBD1 or TRBD2 (6 bases each). V was clipped by 0 bases and J by 10 bases, with 16 bases between them. Germline V gene lookup returns CDR1 MNHEY and CDR2 SVGAGI. The CDR3 consists of 15 residues. Here the CDR3 reads CASSYSGGSGREQFF. For the CDR3, the DNA is TGTGCCAGCAGTTACTCAGGGGGGTCTGGTCGGGAGCAGTTCTTC.

This clone was seen only once. V is TRBV5-5 and J is TRBJ1-1; 8 bases match TRBD1. Germline V gene data show CDR1 as SGHKS and CDR2 as YYEKEE (reference sequence). This CDR3 contains 14 residues. With 4 bases clipped from V and 4 bases from J, the junction kept 6 bases outside the gene matches. CDR3 protein: CASSPGTGGTEAFF. The CDR3 bases are TGTGCCAGCAGCCCCGGGACAGGAGGCACTGAAGCTTTCTTT. The entire variable domain, with the rest obtained from reference TRBV5-5 and TRBJ1-1, is as follows: DAGVTQSPTHLIKTRGQQVTLRCSPISGHKSVSWYQQVLGQGPQFIFQYYEKEERGRGNFPDRFSARQFPNYSSELNVNALLLGDSALYLCASSPGTGGTEAFFGQGTRLTVV.

V and J are TRBV5-1 and TRBJ1-4; D uncertain. The V gene lost 0 bases and the J gene lost 0 bases, with 6 bases spanning the gap. Germline V gene sequence: CDR1 SGHRS, CDR2 YFSETQ. The CDR3 extends over 15 amino acids. CDR3 sequence reads: CASSLGSPTNEKLFF. As DNA, the CDR3 is TGCGCCAGCAGCTTGGGATCGCCAACTAATGAAAAACTGTTTTTT.